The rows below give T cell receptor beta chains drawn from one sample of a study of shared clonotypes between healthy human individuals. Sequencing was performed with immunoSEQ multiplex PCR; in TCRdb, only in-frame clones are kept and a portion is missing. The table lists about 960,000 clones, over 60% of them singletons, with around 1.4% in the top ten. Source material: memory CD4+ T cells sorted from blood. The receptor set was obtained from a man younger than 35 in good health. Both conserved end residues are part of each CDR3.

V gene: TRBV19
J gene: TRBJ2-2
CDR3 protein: CASSSGTANTGELFF

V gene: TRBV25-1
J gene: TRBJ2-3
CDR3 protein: CATRSGDTQYF

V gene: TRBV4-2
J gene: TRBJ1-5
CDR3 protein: CASSQAPTGGHQPQHF

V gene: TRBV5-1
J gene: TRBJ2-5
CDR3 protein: CASSQGQGFETQYF

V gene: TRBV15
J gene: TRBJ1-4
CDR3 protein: CATSRGGQGKKLFF

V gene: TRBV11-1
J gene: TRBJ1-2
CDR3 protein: CASKGQGINYGYTF

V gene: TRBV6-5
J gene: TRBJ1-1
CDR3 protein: CASSRTGSEAFF

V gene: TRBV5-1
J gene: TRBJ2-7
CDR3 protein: CASKDGLYEQYF

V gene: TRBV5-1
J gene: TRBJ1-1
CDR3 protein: CASSIQGVRNTEAFF

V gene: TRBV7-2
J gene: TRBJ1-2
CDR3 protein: CASRLQAWGDSYGYTF

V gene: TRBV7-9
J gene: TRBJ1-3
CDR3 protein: CASRAGTGLGNTIYF

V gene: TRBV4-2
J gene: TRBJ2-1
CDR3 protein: CASSQVGSYNEQFF

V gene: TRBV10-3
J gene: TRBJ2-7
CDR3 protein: CAITRDASSYEQYF

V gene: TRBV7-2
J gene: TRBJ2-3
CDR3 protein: CASSPSGTRTDTQYF

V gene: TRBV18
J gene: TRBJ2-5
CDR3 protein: CASSLAGDLETQYF

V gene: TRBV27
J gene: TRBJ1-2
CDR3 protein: CASSPFSGNGYTF

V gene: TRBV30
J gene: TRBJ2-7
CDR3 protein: CAWSRPGYEQYF

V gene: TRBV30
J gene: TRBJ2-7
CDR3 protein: CAWGGDRRAYEQYF

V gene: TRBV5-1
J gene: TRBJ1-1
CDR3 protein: CASSLGQGRSAEAFF

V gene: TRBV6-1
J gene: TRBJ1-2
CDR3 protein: CASIASGTDYGYTF

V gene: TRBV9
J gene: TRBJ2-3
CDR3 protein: CASSVASRGPDTQYF

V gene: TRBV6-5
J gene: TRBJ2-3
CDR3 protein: CASSYTTSGRSQYF